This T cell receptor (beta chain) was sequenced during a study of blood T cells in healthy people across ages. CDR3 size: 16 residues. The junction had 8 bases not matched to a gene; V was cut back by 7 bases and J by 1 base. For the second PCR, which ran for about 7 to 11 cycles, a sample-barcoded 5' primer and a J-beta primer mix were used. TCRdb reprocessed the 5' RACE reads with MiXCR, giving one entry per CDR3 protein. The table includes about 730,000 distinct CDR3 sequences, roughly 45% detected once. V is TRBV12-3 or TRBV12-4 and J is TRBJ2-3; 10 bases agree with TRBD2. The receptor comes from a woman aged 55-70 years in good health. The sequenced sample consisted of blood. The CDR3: CASTQERGGGTDTQYF. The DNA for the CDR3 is TGTGCCAGCACCCAAGAGCGGGGGGGCGGCACAGATACGCAGTATTTT.